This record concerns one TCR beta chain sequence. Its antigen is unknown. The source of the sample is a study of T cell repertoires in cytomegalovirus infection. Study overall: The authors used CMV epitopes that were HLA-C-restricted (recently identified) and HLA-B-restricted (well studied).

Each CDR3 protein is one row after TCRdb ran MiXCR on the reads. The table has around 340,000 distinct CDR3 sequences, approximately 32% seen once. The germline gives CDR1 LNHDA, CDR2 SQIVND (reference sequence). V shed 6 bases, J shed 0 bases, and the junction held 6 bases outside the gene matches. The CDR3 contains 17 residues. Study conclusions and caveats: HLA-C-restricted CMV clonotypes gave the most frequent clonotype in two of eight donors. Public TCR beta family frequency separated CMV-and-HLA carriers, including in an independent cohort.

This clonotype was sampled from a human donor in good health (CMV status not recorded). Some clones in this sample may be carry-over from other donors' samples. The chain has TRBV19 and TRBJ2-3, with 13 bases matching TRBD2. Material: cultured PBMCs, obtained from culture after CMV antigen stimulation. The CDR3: CASSLLTSGRSTDTQYF. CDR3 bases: TGTGCCAGTAGCCTCCTGACTAGCGGGAGGAGCACAGATACGCAGTATTTT.